These 9 T cell receptor beta chains were sequenced from one sample in a study of blood T cell repertoires in COVID-19. Repertoires were generated with immunoSEQ multiplex PCR, while TCRdb's copy carries only in-frame clones and drops some. This table has about 140,000 clones, around 87% appearing once. Specimen: peripheral blood. Source of these receptors: a man between 45 and 60 years old with active COVID-19.

The chain employs TRBV5-6 and TRBJ1-1, with D hard to call. V lost 3 bases, J lost 3 bases, and 18 bases lay in between. Germline CDR1 reads SGHDT; CDR2 reads YYEEEE. The CDR3 length is 16 residues. CDR3 protein: CASSWTPGGEDTEAFF. CDR3 nucleotide sequence: TGTGCCAGCAGCTGGACCCCGGGAGGTGAGGACACTGAAGCTTTCTTT.

This chain uses TRBV9 with TRBJ2-3; TRBD1 might be the D (5 bases). With 1 base removed from V and 2 bases from J, the gap between germline ends came to 8 bases. The germline gives CDR1 SGDLS, CDR2 YYNGEE. The CDR3 has 14 amino acids. The CDR3 sequence is CASSVPGNTDTQYF. CDR3 DNA: TGTGCCAGCAGCGTACCAGGGAACACAGATACGCAGTATTTT.

The genes are TRBV6-2 or TRBV6-3 and TRBJ1-2; 8 nucleotides line up with TRBD1. Germline-derived CDR1 and CDR2 are MNHEY and SVGEGT. J was trimmed by 6 bases and V by 0 bases; bases with no gene match: 6. The CDR3 runs to 15 residues. This CDR3 is CASSYSRGPVDGYTF. The DNA of the CDR3 is TGTGCCAGCAGTTACTCCAGGGGGCCTGTCGATGGCTACACCTTC.

The chain has TRBV5-6 and TRBJ2-7; the match to TRBD2 covers 9 bases. Germline V gene sequence: CDR1 SGHDT, CDR2 YYEEEE. The trim removed 5 bases at V and 1 base at J, leaving 4 bases unmatched. This CDR3 is built from 14 residues. CDR3 amino acids: CASSERGASYEQYF. CDR3 coding DNA: TGTGCCAGCAGTGAGCGGGGGGCTTCCTACGAGCAGTACTTC.

This clone was seen ten or more times. The chain joins TRBV7-9 to TRBJ2-2; weak D call: TRBD2 (5 bases). V was pared by 5 bases and J by 0 bases, with 13 bases between. This CDR3 contains 16 residues. Looked up from germline, CDR1 is SEHNR and CDR2 is FQNEAQ (reference sequence). The CDR3 here is CASSGGRRSNTGELFF. CDR3 DNA: TGTGCCAGCAGCGGAGGCAGAAGATCGAACACCGGGGAGCTGTTTTTT.

The chain couples TRBV7-9 to TRBJ1-1; D is unresolved. The CDR3 loop spans 14 amino acids. Trimming took off 4 bases at V and 7 bases at J, with 16 bases between the two ends. The germline V gene encodes CDR1 SEHNR and CDR2 FQNEAQ (reference sequence). CDR3 protein: CASSSFTVRGEAFF. In nucleotides, the CDR3 is TGTGCCAGCAGCTCATTCACCGTAAGAGGTGAAGCTTTCTTT.

V usage is TRBV5-1 and J usage is TRBJ1-4; D is unresolved. In germline, CDR1 is SGHRS, CDR2 YFSETQ. The CDR3 is 13 residues long. The V gene lost 1 base and the J gene lost 7 bases, with 8 bases spanning the gap. The CDR3 DNA is TGCGCCAGCAGCTTGCATAGTGGTGAAAAACTGTTTTTT. Protein: CASSLHSGEKLFF.

This clone has a single count. This chain joins TRBV19 and TRBJ1-1, with a weak D call TRBD1 (6 bases). This CDR3 contains 13 residues. V was cut by 8 bases and J by 7 bases, with 17 bases left in between. The germline gives CDR1 LNHDA, CDR2 SQIVND (reference sequence). The CDR3 loop reads CASGERGGIEAFF. The CDR3 DNA sequence: TGTGCCAGTGGAGAGAGGGGGGGGATTGAAGCTTTCTTT.

This rearrangement joins TRBV7-2 to TRBJ2-2, with 7 bases that match TRBD1. J gave up 6 bases and V 3 bases, and 7 bases lay outside the gene matches. Germline V gives CDR1 SGHTA, CDR2 FQGNSA. There are 15 residues in the CDR3. CDR3 residues: CASSLRGRAPGELFF. The CDR3, as DNA: TGTGCCAGCAGCTTGAGGGGGCGGGCGCCCGGGGAGCTGTTTTTT.